The 26 T cell receptor beta chains in this list originate from one sample, sequenced in a study of T cells after yellow fever vaccination. Each CDR3 protein gets one entry after TCRdb re-called the 5' RACE reads with MiXCR. This table holds about 350,000 distinct CDR3 sequences, 4.1% found once. The sample was PBMCs, taken 5 days after the yellow fever booster vaccination. The receptors come from a man younger than 30 who received the YFV17D yellow fever vaccine.

The V and J genes are TRBV5-4 and TRBJ2-1, with 9 bases matching TRBD2. The CDR3 is made up of 15 amino acids. Unmatched junction bases numbered 6, after V lost 3 bases and J lost 5 bases. Per the germline V gene, CDR1 is SGHNT and CDR2 is YYREEE (reference sequence). The CDR3 nucleotides read TGTGCCAGCAGCTCCCGGCCTAGCGGGAACAATGAGCAGTTCTTC. Translating it yields CASSSRPSGNNEQFF.

Points on this clonotype: This may come from a read error, since a much larger clone is one base off. V and J are TRBV7-9 and TRBJ2-5; TRBD1 aligns across 10 bases. The CDR3 contains 15 residues. Germline CDR1 reads SEHNR; CDR2 reads FQNEAQ (reference sequence). Trimming at V came to 7 bases and at J to 5 bases, leaving 10 bases not matched to a gene. The DNA for the CDR3 is TGTGCCAGCAACGACGGGACAGGGGCTGGGGAGACCCAGTACTTC. It is translated as CASNDGTGAGETQYF.

The CDR3 bases are TGTGCCAGCAGTGAGGGCGGACCTGATGGCTACACCTTC. This sequence encodes CASSEGGPDGYTF. The J gene is TRBJ1-2, the V gene TRBV27; no firm D call. V was clipped by 5 bases and J by 6 bases, with 13 bases between them. Germline lookup yields CDR1 MNHEY and CDR2 SMNVEV (reference sequence). This CDR3 contains 13 residues.

The V gene is TRBV15, the J gene TRBJ2-5; D remains unclear. Germline V lookup: CDR1 LNHNV, CDR2 YYDKDF (reference sequence). With 5 bases removed from V and 5 bases from J, the gap between germline ends came to 12 bases. There are 13 residues in the CDR3. CDR3 coding DNA: TGTGCCACCAGCTTAGGGCTAGTCGAGACCCAGTACTTC. The encoded protein is CATSLGLVETQYF.

Only a few counts were recorded for this clonotype. This sequence joins TRBV28 and TRBJ1-2; no clear D gene. Deletions cut 5 bases from V and 3 bases from J, with 10 bases between. The CDR3 is 13 residues long. CDR1 and CDR2 (germline): MDHEN, SYDVKM. The chain's CDR3 is CASSVPPDYGYTF. For the CDR3, the DNA is TGTGCCAGCAGTGTACCCCCCGACTATGGCTACACCTTC.

The sample holds a few counts of this clonotype. The rearrangement links TRBV6-6 to TRBJ1-5, with D possibly matching TRBD1 (5 bases). Germline CDR1 reads MNHNY; CDR2 reads SVGAGI (reference sequence). V was clipped by 9 bases and J by 11 bases, with 17 bases between them. There are 12 residues in the CDR3. The CDR3 DNA is TGTGCCAGTTCCCGCGCGGGAGGGGCCCAGCATTTT. Translated, it gives CASSRAGGAQHF.

This clonotype was observed a handful of times. The genes are TRBV7-2 and TRBJ2-3, with a possible D match to TRBD2 (6 bases). The CDR3 runs 12 residues. Trimming pared 6 bases from V and 5 bases from J, leaving 9 bases between. Germline V gives CDR1 SGHTA, CDR2 FQGNSA. The CDR3 region is CASRLGLDTQYF. CDR3 coding DNA: TGTGCCAGCAGGTTGGGACTAGATACGCAGTATTTT.

This clonotype showed up many times. The gene calls are TRBV9 and TRBJ2-7; D is possibly TRBD2 (6 bases). With 1 base removed from V and 8 bases from J, the gap between germline ends came to 13 bases. The length of the CDR3 is 13 residues. Germline V gene data show CDR1 as SGDLS and CDR2 as YYNGEE. The CDR3: CASSVKDGGKQYF. CDR3 coding DNA: TGTGCCAGCAGCGTAAAGGATGGGGGGAAGCAGTACTTC.

V usage is TRBV5-1 and J usage is TRBJ2-5; weak D call: TRBD2 (5 bases). V gave up 0 bases and J gave up 2 bases, with 11 bases separating them. Germline CDR1 is SGHRS and CDR2 is YFSETQ. The CDR3 sequence is 15 residues long. CDR3 sequence reads: CASSLGTERQETQYF. CDR3 sequence (DNA): TGCGCCAGCAGCTTGGGGACGGAGCGGCAAGAGACCCAGTACTTC.

This clonotype was detected a few times. The genes are TRBV7-2 and TRBJ1-3; D unclear. The CDR3 sequence is 15 residues long. Trimming cost V 3 bases and J 1 base, with 10 bases left between them. Per germline, CDR1 SGHTA and CDR2 FQGNSA. The CDR3 DNA follows: TGTGCCAGCAGCTTCCAGGTCCCTTCTGGAAACACCATATATTTT. Amino acid sequence: CASSFQVPSGNTIYF.

The V gene is TRBV27, the J gene TRBJ2-1; D remains unclear. The CDR3 contains 16 residues. The germline CDR1 and CDR2 sequences are MNHEY and SMNVEV (reference sequence). Trimming shortened V by 8 bases and J by 0 bases, and 17 bases separated the two germline ends. The CDR3 DNA reads as TGTGCCAGCTCCCCCTTAATTACGAGCTCCTACAATGAGCAGTTCTTC. Translated: CASSPLITSSYNEQFF.

This clonotype was found a few times. V usage is TRBV5-1 and J usage is TRBJ2-3; a weak D match, TRBD1 (6 bases). The CDR3 loop spans 15 amino acids. Germline V CDR1 and CDR2: SGHRS, YFSETQ. Trimming took off 0 bases at V and 1 base at J, with 9 bases between the two ends. Written as DNA, the CDR3 is TGCGCCAGCAGCTTGGAAAGGACAGGCACAGATACGCAGTATTTT. Its protein product is CASSLERTGTDTQYF.

This clonotype has more than one count but fewer than ten. The chain joins TRBV5-4 to TRBJ2-3, with D possibly being TRBD1 or TRBD2 (7 bases each). V was trimmed by 3 bases and J by 2 bases, leaving 16 bases between them. The CDR3 sequence is 16 residues long. Per the germline V gene, CDR1 is SGHNT and CDR2 is YYREEE (reference sequence). The CDR3 coding sequence is TGTGCCAGCAGCTCCCAGGGGGGGGACTACACAGATACGCAGTATTTT. This translates into CASSSQGGDYTDTQYF.

This rearrangement joins TRBV15 to TRBJ1-4; 7 bases match TRBD1. The CDR3 runs 15 residues. Unmatched junction bases numbered 7, after V lost 2 bases and J lost 7 bases. Germline CDR1 reads LNHNV; CDR2 reads YYDKDF (reference sequence). CDR3 coding DNA: TGTGCCACCAGCAGAACCGGGACAGAGCTTGAAAAACTGTTTTTT. Residues: CATSRTGTELEKLFF.

This clonotype was counted a few times. V is TRBV29-1 and J is TRBJ2-1; 8 positions match TRBD1. The CDR3 contains 13 residues. CDR1 and CDR2 from the germline V gene are SQVTM and ANQGSEA. The J segment lost 7 bases and the V segment lost 6 bases, leaving 8 bases of the junction unmatched. The DNA of the CDR3 is TGCAGCGTCCTGACGGACAGGGCTAATGAGCAGTTCTTC. Translating it yields CSVLTDRANEQFF.

The CDR3: CASSLLGNGNTIYF. CDR3 sequence (DNA): TGTGCCAGCAGTTTATTGGGCAATGGAAACACCATATATTTT. The rearrangement uses TRBV12-3 or TRBV12-4 and TRBJ1-3; D call uncertain. Trimming shortened V by 2 bases and J by 3 bases, and 8 bases separated the two germline ends. CDR3 size: 14 residues.

The J gene is TRBJ2-5, the V gene TRBV30; D is perhaps TRBD2 (6 bases). The V and J ends lost 8 bases and 1 base respectively, with 23 bases between them. This CDR3 is 16 amino acids long. CDR1 is GTSNPN and CDR2 is SVGIG in the germline V gene (reference sequence). DNA of the CDR3: TGTGCCCGCACCAGCGGGCTCCGCGGACTCCAAGAGACCCAGTACTTC. Translating gives CARTSGLRGLQETQYF.

This clonotype was observed a handful of times. The chain is built from TRBV5-1 and TRBJ1-6, with no clear D. Germline values: CDR1 SGHRS, CDR2 YFSETQ. V was pared by 4 bases and J by 11 bases, with 13 bases between. There are 13 residues in the CDR3. CDR3 residues: CASSPTNSPPLHF. In DNA, the CDR3 is TGCGCCAGCAGCCCAACTAACTCGCCACCCCTCCACTTT.

J is TRBJ1-5 and V is TRBV6-1, with D maybe TRBD1 (5 bases). There are 14 residues in the CDR3. CDR1 and CDR2 (germline): MNHNS, SASEGT. Trimming took 8 bases from V and 2 from J, leaving 13 bases between them. The CDR3 reads CASCSTGRNQPQHF. The DNA of the CDR3 is TGTGCCAGCTGTAGCACAGGACGCAATCAGCCCCAGCATTTT.

This clonotype came up a few times. This sequence joins TRBV7-8 and TRBJ2-3; maybe TRBD2 (6 bases). Germline V CDR1 and CDR2: SGHVS, FQNEAQ. CDR3 length equals 16 residues. V was shortened by 8 bases and J by 2 bases, with 20 bases between the two germline ends. CDR3 coding DNA: TGTGCCAGCTCCCTCAACGGCGCGGGGAACACAGATACGCAGTATTTT. It encodes CASSLNGAGNTDTQYF.

A few counts support this clonotype. The CDR3 region is CASSEVSGFYGYTF. DNA of the CDR3: TGTGCCAGCAGTGAAGTTTCAGGGTTCTATGGCTACACCTTC. The chain couples TRBV2 to TRBJ1-2; maybe TRBD1 (5 bases). The CDR3 runs 14 residues. Germline CDR1 is SNHLY and CDR2 is FYNNEI. V was cut by 1 base and J by 4 bases, with 10 bases left in between.

The gene calls are TRBV19 and TRBJ1-2; the D gene is possibly TRBD1 (5 bases). The length of the CDR3 is 14 residues. V lost 3 bases and J 7 bases, leaving 15 bases between the germline ends. CDR1 and CDR2 from the germline V gene are LNHDA and SQIVND (reference sequence). Here the CDR3 DNA reads TGTGCCAGTAGTATGGGGCCGACAGTCCCTGGCTACACCTTC. Protein product: CASSMGPTVPGYTF.

In its sample, this clonotype was seen many times. The chain has TRBV7-2 and TRBJ1-2, with a possible D match to TRBD1 (5 bases). This CDR3 region has 13 residues. Germline V lookup: CDR1 SGHTA, CDR2 FQGNSA. The V end lost 4 bases, the J end lost 5 bases, and 11 bases lay between the germline ends. In DNA, the CDR3 is TGTGCCAGCAGCTGGGGCCTTAAGTATGGCTACACCTTC. Translated, it gives CASSWGLKYGYTF.

This clonotype was detected only once. V gene TRBV5-4 combines with J gene TRBJ2-3; TRBD1 matches at 9 bases. The CDR3 contains 16 residues. Germline lookup yields CDR1 SGHNT and CDR2 YYREEE (reference sequence). The V gene end was trimmed by 5 bases and the J gene end by 6 bases; junction bases not matched to a gene: 13. CDR3 in DNA: TGTGCCAGCAGTTCGATGGACAGGGGTGGCGTGGATACGCAGTATTTT. Protein product: CASSSMDRGGVDTQYF. Looking up the rest from reference TRBV5-4 and TRBJ2-3 gives the full variable domain: ETGVTQSPTHLIKTRGQQVTLRCSSQSGHNTVSWYQQALGQGPQFIFQYYREEENGRGNFPPRFSGLQFPNYSSELNVNALELDDSALYLCASSSMDRGGVDTQYFGPGTRLTVL.

This clonotype appeared a few times. The V call is TRBV4-3, the J call TRBJ2-3, with 7 bases aligning to TRBD2. CDR3 length: 14 residues. Germline assignment: CDR1 LGHNA and CDR2 YSLEER. Germline trimming cut 4 bases from V and 6 bases from J; bases unmatched to any gene: 7. The CDR3 sequence: CASSRLNGGDTQYF. The CDR3 DNA sequence: TGCGCCAGCAGCCGACTGAACGGGGGGGATACGCAGTATTTT.

This clonotype was seen repeatedly, ten times or more. The chain links TRBV4-1 to TRBJ2-5; 11 bases align to TRBD1. Germline V CDR1 and CDR2: MGHRA, YSYEKL. The V gene end was trimmed by 2 bases and the J gene end by 4 bases; junction bases not matched to a gene: 6. The CDR3 is made up of 16 amino acids. DNA of the CDR3: TGCGCCAGCAGCCAACCGGGACAGGGGGTTGCAGAGACCCAGTACTTC. It codes for CASSQPGQGVAETQYF.